This T cell receptor beta chain was captured in a study of T cells in Graves' hyperthyroidism and ophthalmopathy. Overall study findings and caveats: Stable hyperthyroidism was told apart from ophthalmopathy by a model built on 13 V-J features.

Active moderate-to-severe ophthalmopathy, Clinical Activity Score at least 3, NOSPECS at least 4, under 3 months' duration. TCR beta CDR3 regions were amplified from RNA transcripts. The TCR CDR3 was amplified in a first-round RT-PCR using the HTBI primer set. TCRdb re-called the multiplex PCR reads with MiXCR, one entry per CDR3 protein. The sample includes around 300,000 distinct CDR3 sequences, 20% to 25% of them seen just once. The J segment lost 8 bases and the V segment lost 5 bases, leaving 12 bases of the junction unmatched. The germline V gene has CDR1 MNHNS and CDR2 SASEGT. The CDR3 loop spans 16 amino acids. This clonotype was seen only a few times. The antigen remains undetermined.

This TCR derives from a man younger than 40 with Graves' ophthalmopathy. The J gene is TRBJ1-4, the V gene TRBV6-1, with 9 bases identical to TRBD1. Sequencing used blood. CDR3 nucleotides: TGTGCCAGCAGTTCCCGAACAGGGGGCGACGGCGAAAAACTGTTTTTT. Its protein is CASSSRTGGDGEKLFF.